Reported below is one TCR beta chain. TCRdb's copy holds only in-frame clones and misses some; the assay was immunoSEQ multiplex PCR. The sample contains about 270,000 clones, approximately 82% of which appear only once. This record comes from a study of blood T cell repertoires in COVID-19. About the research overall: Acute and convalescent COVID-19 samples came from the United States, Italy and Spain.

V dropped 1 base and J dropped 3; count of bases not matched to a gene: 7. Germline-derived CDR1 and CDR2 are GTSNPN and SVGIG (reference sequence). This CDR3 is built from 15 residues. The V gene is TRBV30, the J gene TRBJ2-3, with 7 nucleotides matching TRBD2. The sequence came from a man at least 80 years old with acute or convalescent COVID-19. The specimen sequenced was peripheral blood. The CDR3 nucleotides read TGTGCCTGGAGTGGGACTAGACTAGCAACAGATACGCAGTATTTT. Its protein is CAWSGTRLATDTQYF.